The clone carrying this TCR beta chain was seen only a few times. Antigen unknown. CDR1 and CDR2 (germline): GTSNPN, SVGIG (reference sequence). There are 14 residues in the CDR3. The V and J ends lost 0 bases and 0 bases respectively, with 8 bases between them. This sample was included in a study of blood T cells in healthy people across ages. General study points: A roughly linear fall in TCR beta diversity per million T cells was seen with increasing age. No one knew whether donors had CMV, which possibly confounded expanded clonotype changes.

Each donor gave roughly 10 milliliters of peripheral blood. Alongside a J-beta primer mix, a sample-barcoded 5' primer served in a second PCR lasting roughly 7 to 11 cycles. Through a template-switch adaptor with 12 random nucleotides, each cDNA molecule received a tag. TCRdb fed the 5' RACE reads into MiXCR, producing one record per CDR3 protein. This table has around 1.5 million distinct CDR3 sequences, about 35% appearing once. The chain employs TRBV30 and TRBJ1-2; no definite D call. The origin of this receptor is a woman younger than 45 in good health. Material: blood. The CDR3 region has the DNA TGTGCCTGGAGTGTGAGAGGGACTAACTATGGCTACACCTTC. As protein: CAWSVRGTNYGYTF. Supplemented by reference TRBV30 and TRBJ1-2, the full variable domain reads SQTIHQWPATLVQPVGSPLSLECTVEGTSNPNLYWYRQAAGRGLQLLFYSVGIGQISSEVPQNLSASRPQDRQFILSSKKLLLSDSGFYLCAWSVRGTNYGYTFGSGTRLTVV.